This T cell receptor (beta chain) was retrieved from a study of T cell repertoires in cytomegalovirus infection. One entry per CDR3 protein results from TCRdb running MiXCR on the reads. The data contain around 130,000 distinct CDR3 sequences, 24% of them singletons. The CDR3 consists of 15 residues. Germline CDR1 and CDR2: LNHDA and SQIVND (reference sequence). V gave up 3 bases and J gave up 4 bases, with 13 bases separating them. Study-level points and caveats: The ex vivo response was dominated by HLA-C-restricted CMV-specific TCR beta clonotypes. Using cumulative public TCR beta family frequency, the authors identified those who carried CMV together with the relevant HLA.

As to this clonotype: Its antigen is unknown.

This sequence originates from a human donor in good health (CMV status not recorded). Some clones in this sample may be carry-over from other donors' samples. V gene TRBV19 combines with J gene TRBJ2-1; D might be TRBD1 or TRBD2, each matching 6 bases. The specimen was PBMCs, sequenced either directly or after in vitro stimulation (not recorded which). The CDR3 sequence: CASSITGGRYNEQFF. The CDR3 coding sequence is TGTGCCAGTAGTATCACTGGGGGGCGGTACAATGAGCAGTTCTTC.